The sequence of this T cell receptor (beta chain) was determined in a study of T cell responses to AZD1222 COVID-19 vaccine (dated by TCRdb to the early 2020s). Describing the broader study: AZD1222 recipients with second doses at about 4 weeks or about 12 weeks were pooled, because spike-specific TCR depth and breadth did not differ between schedules. TCR sequencing was performed for approximately 240 trial participants, of whom about 210 were given two doses of AZD1222 and approximately 25 were given two doses of MenACWY control vaccine. Trial participants were enrolled into age subgroups of 18-55, 56-69 and 70-plus years, which contained approximately 150, 30 and 60 TCR-sequenced participants, respectively.

Broader findings and caveats from the paper: Because no day 14 peak-response samples were available, the repertoires could be characterized only after the peak T cell response. After two AZD1222 doses, both the breadth and the depth of spike-specific TCRs were significantly higher than at day 0 and than in MenACWY recipients. In the small 56-69-year group, the increase in depth fell short of significance, most likely because of low power. Most participants were white British and females outnumbered males, and the authors suggested that clonal diversity may have been underestimated. The vaccine-associated CD4 TCRs covered the entire spike protein, and the dominant responses fell in regions 160-218 and 743-854. Epitopes outside the regions mutated in the B.1.351 and B.1.1.7 variants were reportedly recognized by nearly half of the unique spike-specific TCRs. Only six AZD1222 recipients were SARS-CoV-2 seropositive at baseline, limiting conclusions about previously exposed vaccinees.

The CDR3 regions of human TCRbeta chains were analyzed by immunosequencing. The authors' analysis ran thus. Repertoire TCRs were matched against a reference library of SARS-CoV-2-specific TCRs generated with the MIRA antigen-specificity platform. Breadth was defined as the fraction of unique TCRs that were SARS-CoV-2-associated, and depth was defined as the fraction of total T cells that were SARS-CoV-2-associated. Each spike-specific TCR was assigned to its reactive spike region and to a CD4 or CD8 class using the MIRA data. Log10-transformed breadth and depth values were compared by one-way ANOVA with Sidak's multiple comparisons tests. TCRdb limited this immuneACCESS table to in-frame rearrangements with V and J called. A share of clones is missing; checked studies link under half to unresolved V genes, and the rest is unexplained. V and J calls and clone size are those listed in that table; D and trimming were worked out from the DNA. Recorded for this sample are 65,000 to 70,000 clones; about 88% of them occurred a single time. Roughly 8% of the sample lies in the top ten.

The CDR3 contains 13 residues, cysteine and phenylalanine counted. Only the CDR3 DNA is retained, 39 bases long and in frame from the first base. Per the germline V gene (reference sequence), SGHKS is the CDR1 and YYEKEE is the CDR2. V gives up 0 bases and J gives up 7 bases, and the segment between their germline ends measures 8 bases. This clone occurred once. Its specific antigen is unknown. No base qualities exist here, and no much larger clone lies one base off it. This specimen's time point label, per the study, means: baseline before first vaccination. Vaccinee samples were obtained from the UK trials COV001 and COV002, which included a single-blind randomized controlled phase 2/3 trial of AZD1222 (ChAdOx1 nCoV-19) in healthy adults. For TCRbeta chain sequencing, PBMC samples from trial participants were taken at day 0 and at day 28 after the second dose.

The source is an adult in good health. This material consisted of peripheral blood, taken on day 0 of AZD1222 vaccination. Here the chain combines TRBV5-5 and TRBJ1-5, with the D gene uncertain. The CDR3 region: CASSLERRQPQHF. The DNA is TGTGCCAGCAGCTTGGAGAGGAGACAGCCCCAGCATTTT.